This T cell receptor (beta chain) was documented in a study of blood T cell repertoires in COVID-19. Study-wide context: Acute and convalescent COVID-19 specimens originated in the United States, Italy and Spain. Nucleic acid was either cDNA or gDNA, and it came from T cells, B-cell-depleted T cells, or PBMCs.

Regarding this clone: Within the sample, other DNA sequences also encode this same CDR3.

This CDR3 has 11 residues. V shed 3 bases and J shed 6 bases, with 3 bases lying between them. Germline CDR1 MNHEY, CDR2 SMNVEV (reference sequence). As handled by the study authors: Amplifying reference gene primers gave estimates of nucleated cell counts. Sequencing was performed with immunoSEQ multiplex PCR; in TCRdb, only in-frame clones are kept and a portion is missing. V and J calls and clone size are those listed in that table; D and trimming were worked out from the DNA. The table shows about 240,000 clones, with approximately 85% occurring only once. The chain uses TRBV27 and TRBJ2-1; no firm D call. The specimen was peripheral blood. The origin of this receptor is a man aged 50-59 years with acute or convalescent COVID-19. The CDR3 loop reads CASSFLNEQFF. CDR3 sequence (DNA): TGTGCCAGCAGTTTTCTCAATGAGCAGTTCTTC.